This is a list of T cell receptor beta chains from one sample in a study of OX40 agonist ivuxolimab in advanced cancers. TCRdb's copy holds only in-frame clones and misses some; the assay was immunoSEQ multiplex PCR. Of some 35,000 clones in the sample, around 80% are singletons; the top ten hold roughly an eighth. The sample consisted of CD4+ or CD8+ T cells sorted from blood, taken in a trial of the OX40 agonist ivuxolimab. Receptor source: an adult with an advanced solid tumor such as melanoma, head and neck, liver or kidney cancer. Each CDR3 is given with its conserved first and last residue. D genes are given only for firm matches. The size of a clone is reported for some rows only, either as once, few or many, or as a class for expanded clones.

>TRBJ1-5|-|TRBV5-1|-
CASRQEINQPQHF
TGCGCCAGCCGACAAGAAATCAATCAGCCCCAGCATTTT
>TRBJ1-2|-|TRBV7-9|-
CASSFDGNYGYTF
TGTGCCAGCAGCTTCGACGGCAACTATGGCTACACCTTC
>TRBJ1-5|-|TRBV7-2|-
CASSLDSSNQPQHF
TGTGCCAGCAGCTTAGACTCTAGCAATCAGCCCCAGCATTTT
>TRBJ2-3|-|TRBV7-2|-
CASSLPSTDTQYF
TGTGCCAGCAGCTTGCCTAGCACAGATACGCAGTATTTT
>TRBJ1-5|TRBD1|TRBV28|-
CASSPGTGNQPQHF
TGTGCCAGCAGTCCTGGGACAGGCAATCAGCCCCAGCATTTT
>TRBJ2-2|-|TRBV2|-
CASSELFFGGSTNTGELFF
TGTGCCAGCAGTGAACTCTTCTTTGGGGGTTCAACGAACACCGGGGAGCTGTTTTTT
>TRBJ1-1|TRBD1|TRBV11-3|-
CASSSTGATEAFF
TGTGCCAGCAGCTCAACAGGGGCCACTGAAGCTTTCTTT
>TRBJ1-1|-|TRBV2|-
CASTLDSNTEAFF
TGTGCCAGCACGTTGGACTCGAACACTGAAGCTTTCTTT
>TRBJ1-5|-|TRBV5-6|medium-sized
CASSLAFGGQPQHF
TGTGCCAGCAGCTTGGCCTTCGGGGGACAGCCCCAGCATTTT
>TRBJ2-2|-|TRBV7-2|-
CASSAGRITGELFF
TGTGCCAGCAGCGCAGGGCGTATCACCGGGGAGCTGTTTTTT
>TRBJ1-1|-|TRBV9|few
CASSVGPLNTEAFF
TGTGCCAGCAGCGTAGGGCCGCTGAACACTGAAGCTTTCTTT
>TRBJ2-3|-|TRBV9|-
CASSPSTDTQYF
TGTGCCAGCAGCCCGTCTACAGATACGCAGTATTTT
>TRBJ1-5|TRBD1|TRBV27|-
CASSLLGTGDSQPQHF
TGTGCCAGCAGTTTATTGGGGACAGGGGATTCTCAGCCCCAGCATTTT
>TRBJ2-1|-|TRBV19|-
CASSIQQISVDEQFF
TGTGCCAGTAGTATCCAACAGATCTCTGTCGATGAGCAGTTCTTC
>TRBJ2-3|TRBD2|TRBV10-1|-
CASSEGPVTSGRADTQYF
TGCGCCAGCAGTGAGGGGCCGGTGACTAGCGGGAGGGCAGATACGCAGTATTTT
>TRBJ1-1|-|TRBV6-6|once
CASSYSGGRWEAFF
TGTGCCAGCAGTTACTCTGGGGGGCGCTGGGAAGCTTTCTTT
>TRBJ2-7|TRBD2|TRBV6-5|-
CASSYSGGLYEQYF
TGTGCCAGCAGTTATTCGGGAGGCCTCTACGAGCAGTACTTC
>TRBJ2-1|TRBD2|TRBV10-1|-
CASSGTSGSNEQFF
TGCGCCAGCAGCGGGACTAGCGGGAGCAATGAGCAGTTCTTC
>TRBJ2-3|TRBD2|TRBV5-6|-
CASSSRDPGGTQYF
TGTGCCAGCAGCTCCAGGGACCCGGGGGGTACGCAGTATTTT
>TRBJ2-2|-|TRBV29-1|-
CSVAEDGKNTGELFF
TGCAGCGTTGCGGAGGACGGCAAGAACACCGGGGAGCTGTTTTTT
>TRBJ2-2|TRBD2|TRBV5-1|-
CASSPSGRAGGELFF
TGCGCCAGCAGCCCTAGCGGGAGGGCCGGCGGGGAGCTGTTTTTT
>TRBJ1-2|-|TRBV4-1|few
CASSSAGGGSSGYTF
TGCGCCAGCAGTTCCGCCGGAGGCGGGAGCAGTGGCTACACCTTC
>TRBJ2-3|TRBD2|TRBV5-5|few
CASSSRIPGLATTDTQYF
TGTGCCAGCAGCTCCAGGATACCGGGACTAGCAACTACAGATACGCAGTATTTT
>TRBJ2-3|TRBD1|TRBV4-1|-
CASSQVGQGFLDTQYF
TGCGCCAGCAGCCAAGTCGGACAGGGGTTTTTGGATACGCAGTATTTT
>TRBJ2-2|TRBD1|TRBV19|-
CASSGQGATGELFF
TGTGCCAGTTCGGGACAGGGGGCCACCGGGGAGCTGTTTTTT
>TRBJ2-1|-|TRBV5-1|-
CASTDFNEQFF
TGCGCCAGCACCGATTTCAATGAGCAGTTCTTC
>TRBJ2-2|-|TRBV7-9|-
CASSLGRAGVGELFF
TGTGCCAGCAGCTTAGGGAGGGCCGGCGTCGGGGAGCTGTTTTTT
>TRBJ2-1|TRBD2|TRBV27|-
CASSFAGLAAVNEQFF
TGTGCCAGCAGTTTCGCGGGACTAGCGGCGGTCAATGAGCAGTTCTTC
>TRBJ2-1|TRBD2|TRBV5-1|-
CASSSGRAENEQFF
TGCGCCAGTTCAAGCGGGAGGGCGGAGAATGAGCAGTTCTTC
>TRBJ2-1|TRBD2|TRBV5-1|-
CASTGTSGYNEQFF
TGCGCCAGCACCGGGACTAGTGGCTACAATGAGCAGTTCTTC
>TRBJ1-2|TRBD1|TRBV28|few
CASSLGDRVDGYTF
TGTGCCAGCAGTTTGGGGGACAGGGTGGACGGCTACACCTTC
>TRBJ2-7|-|TRBV27|-
CASSLGTGSYEQYF
TGTGCCAGCAGTTTAGGGACGGGAAGCTACGAGCAGTACTTC
>TRBJ2-7|TRBD2|TRBV2|-
CASSPYSGGLYEQYF
TGTGCCAGCAGTCCCTACTCGGGGGGACTCTACGAGCAGTACTTC
>TRBJ2-2|TRBD2|TRBV10-3|-
CASREGRAGELFF
TGTGCCTCTAGGGAGGGAAGGGCCGGGGAGCTGTTTTTT
>TRBJ2-2|-|TRBV18|-
CASSTGTPGTGELFF
TGTGCCAGCTCAACCGGGACACCTGGCACCGGGGAGCTGTTTTTT
>TRBJ2-7|-|TRBV10-3|-
CAISGTTNSYEQYF
TGTGCCATCAGCGGGACAACGAACAGTTACGAGCAGTACTTC
>TRBJ2-7|TRBD1|TRBV14|-
CASSHRGGTGGRYEQYF
TGTGCCAGCAGCCACCGGGGGGGGACAGGGGGCCGATACGAGCAGTACTTC
>TRBJ1-1|-|TRBV7-9|-
CASSLSIGANTEAFF
TGTGCCAGCAGCTTATCCATCGGGGCCAACACTGAAGCTTTCTTT